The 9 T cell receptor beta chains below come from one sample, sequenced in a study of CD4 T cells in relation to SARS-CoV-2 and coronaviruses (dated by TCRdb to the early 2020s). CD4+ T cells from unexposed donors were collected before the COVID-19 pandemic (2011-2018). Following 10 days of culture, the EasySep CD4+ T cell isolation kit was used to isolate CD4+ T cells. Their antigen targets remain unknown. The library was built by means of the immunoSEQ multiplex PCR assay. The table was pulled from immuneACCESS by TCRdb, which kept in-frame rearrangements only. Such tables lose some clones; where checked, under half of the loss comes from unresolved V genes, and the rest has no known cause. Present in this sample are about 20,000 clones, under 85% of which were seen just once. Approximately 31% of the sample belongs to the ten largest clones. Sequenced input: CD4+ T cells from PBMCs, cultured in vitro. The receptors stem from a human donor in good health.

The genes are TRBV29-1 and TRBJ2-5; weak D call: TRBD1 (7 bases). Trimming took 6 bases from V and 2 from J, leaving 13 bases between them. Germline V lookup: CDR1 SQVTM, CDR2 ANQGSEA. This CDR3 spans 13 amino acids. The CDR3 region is CSVEGRGQETQYF. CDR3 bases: TGCAGCGTGGAGGGCAGGGGGCAAGAGACCCAGTACTTC.

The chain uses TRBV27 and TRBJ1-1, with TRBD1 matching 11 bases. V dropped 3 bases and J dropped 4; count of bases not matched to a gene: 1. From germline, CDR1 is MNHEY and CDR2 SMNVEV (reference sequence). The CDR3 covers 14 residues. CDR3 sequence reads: CASSFGTGGTEAFF. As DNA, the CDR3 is TGTGCCAGCAGTTTCGGGACAGGGGGCACTGAAGCTTTCTTT.

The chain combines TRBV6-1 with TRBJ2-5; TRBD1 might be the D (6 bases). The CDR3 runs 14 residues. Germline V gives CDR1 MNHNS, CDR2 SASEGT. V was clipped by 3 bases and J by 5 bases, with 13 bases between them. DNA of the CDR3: TGTGCCAGCAGTGATGGGGGCTCGGGTGAGACCCAGTACTTC. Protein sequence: CASSDGGSGETQYF.

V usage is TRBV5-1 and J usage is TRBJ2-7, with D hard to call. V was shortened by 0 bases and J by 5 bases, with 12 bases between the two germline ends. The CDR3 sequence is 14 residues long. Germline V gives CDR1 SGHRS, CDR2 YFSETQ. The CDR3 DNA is TGCGCCAGCAGCTTGGCGGCAGAGCTCGACGAGCAGTACTTC. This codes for CASSLAAELDEQYF.

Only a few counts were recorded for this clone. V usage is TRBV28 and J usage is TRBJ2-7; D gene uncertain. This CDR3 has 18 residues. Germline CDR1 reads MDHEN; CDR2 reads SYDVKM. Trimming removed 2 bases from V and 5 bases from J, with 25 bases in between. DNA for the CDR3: TGTGCCAGCAGTTTAATCTTGGCAGCCGACAAAGAACCCCACGAGCAGTACTTC. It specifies CASSLILAADKEPHEQYF.

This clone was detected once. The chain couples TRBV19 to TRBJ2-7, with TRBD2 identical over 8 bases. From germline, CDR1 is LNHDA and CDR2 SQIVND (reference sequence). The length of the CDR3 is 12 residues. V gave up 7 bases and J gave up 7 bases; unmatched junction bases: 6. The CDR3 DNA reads TGTGCCAGTAAGGCGGGAGGTGGTGAGCAGTACTTC. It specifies CASKAGGGEQYF.

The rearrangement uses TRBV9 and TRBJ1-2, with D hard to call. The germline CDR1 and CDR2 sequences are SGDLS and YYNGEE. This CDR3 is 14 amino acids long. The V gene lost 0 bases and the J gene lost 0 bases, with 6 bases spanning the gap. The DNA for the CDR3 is TGTGCCAGCAGCGTAGTTTCAGCTAACTATGGCTACACCTTC. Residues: CASSVVSANYGYTF.

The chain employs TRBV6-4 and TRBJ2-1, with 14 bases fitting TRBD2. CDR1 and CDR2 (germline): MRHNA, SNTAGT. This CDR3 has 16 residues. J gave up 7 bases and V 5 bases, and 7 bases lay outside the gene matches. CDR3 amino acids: CASSSLTSGRGNEQFF. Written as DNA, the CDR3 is TGTGCCAGCAGTTCACTGACTAGCGGGAGGGGGAATGAGCAGTTCTTC.

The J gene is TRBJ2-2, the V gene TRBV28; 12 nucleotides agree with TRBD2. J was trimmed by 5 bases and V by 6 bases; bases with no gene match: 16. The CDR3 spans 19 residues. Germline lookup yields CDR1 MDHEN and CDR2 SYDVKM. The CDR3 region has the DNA TGTGCCAGCAGCCCACCGGAGGGACTAGCGGGTTTCGCGACCGGGGAGCTGTTTTTT. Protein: CASSPPEGLAGFATGELFF.